The 26 T cell receptor beta chains listed next were all sequenced from one sample in a study of T-cell reconstitution after alpha-beta-depleted transplantation in children listed by TCRdb under 2016. The method behind the library was PCR. Data came from an Illumina HiSeq 2500. TCR libraries were prepared with molecular barcoding, using unique molecular identifiers to normalize TCRbeta repertoire quantification. The raw public data were reprocessed by TCRdb itself: fastp quality trimming at Q25, MiXCR clonotype calling, in-frame beta chains only. Identical CDR3 protein sequences are pooled into one entry, listed with their most common genes and DNA. The sample table lists around 580,000 distinct CDR3 sequences, about a quarter of them with a count of one. Around 36% of the sample belongs to the ten largest clones. The intended sense of this specimen's treatment or condition label: allogeneic hematopoietic cell transplantation with graft depleted of TCRalphabeta T cells and CD19 B cells.

The sample in question was PBMCs, obtained before TCRalphabeta/CD19-depleted stem cell transplant. These TCRs come from a boy in the first two years of life with Wiskott-Aldrich syndrome, due to receive a stem cell transplant.

This clonotype was detected only a few times. J is TRBJ2-7 and V is TRBV6-5, with D unclear. The CDR3 is 11 residues long. Trimming took 8 bases from V and 6 from J, leaving 11 bases between them. CDR1 is MNHEY, CDR2 SVGAGI, per germline. As DNA, the CDR3 is TGTGCCAGCCTCTCCGGAGTCGAGCAGTACTTC. Amino acids: CASLSGVEQYF.

This clonotype has more than one count but fewer than ten. The genes are TRBV20-1 and TRBJ2-5, with D perhaps being TRBD1 or TRBD2 (5 bases each). Germline loops: CDR1 DFQATT, CDR2 SNEGSKA (reference sequence). The CDR3 has 15 amino acids. V was shortened by 1 base and J by 2 bases, with 14 bases between the two germline ends. CDR3 DNA sequence: TGCAGTGCTAGAGGGCCGCCGGGGCAGCAAGAGACCCAGTACTTC. Its translation is CSARGPPGQQETQYF.

V and J are TRBV11-2 and TRBJ2-1; 13 bases line up with TRBD2. Germline V gene lookup returns CDR1 SGHAT and CDR2 FQNNGV. This CDR3 is built from 15 residues. With V trimmed by 5 bases and J by 9 bases, 7 bases remained unmatched. Here the CDR3 reads CASSRTSGSHSEQFF. The CDR3, as DNA: TGTGCCAGCAGCCGGACTAGCGGGAGTCATAGTGAGCAGTTCTTC.

The chain has TRBV7-2 and TRBJ2-3; 7 bases match TRBD2. The V segment lost 3 bases and the J segment 0 bases; nucleotides outside the gene matches: 6. The germline CDR1 and CDR2 sequences are SGHTA and FQGNSA. The CDR3 extends over 16 amino acids. The CDR3 loop reads CASSFLLARSTDTQYF. CDR3 in DNA: TGTGCCAGCAGCTTCTTACTAGCGCGAAGCACAGATACGCAGTATTTT.

The sample holds a few counts of this clonotype. This chain uses TRBV7-9 with TRBJ2-3; possibly TRBD1 for D (5 bases). Germline V lookup: CDR1 SEHNR, CDR2 FQNEAQ (reference sequence). CDR3 length equals 12 residues. V shed 3 bases and J shed 7 bases, with 8 bases lying between them. CDR3 DNA sequence: TGTGCCAGCAGCTTTCGACAGAATACGCAGTATTTT. Protein: CASSFRQNTQYF. The entire variable domain, with the rest obtained from reference TRBV7-9 and TRBJ2-3, is as follows: DTGVSQNPRHKITKRGQNVTFRCDPISEHNRLYWYRQTLGQGPEFLTYFQNEAQLEKSRLLSDRFSAERPKGSFSTLEIQRTEQGDSAMYLCASSFRQNTQYFGPGTRLTVL.

This sequence joins TRBV20-1 and TRBJ2-3; D may be TRBD2 (6 bases). The ends were cut back, 6 bases at V and 4 bases at J, with 11 bases in the middle. The germline V gene encodes CDR1 DFQATT and CDR2 SNEGSKA (reference sequence). The CDR3 runs 12 residues. The CDR3 nucleotides read TGCAGTGCCAGACTAGATTCAGATACGCAGTATTTT. This translates into CSARLDSDTQYF.

In its sample, this clonotype was seen a few times. The J gene is TRBJ2-2, the V gene TRBV28, with 10 bases fitting TRBD2. Germline trimming cut 4 bases from V and 2 bases from J; bases unmatched to any gene: 7. From germline, CDR1 is MDHEN and CDR2 SYDVKM. This CDR3 contains 17 residues. CDR3 sequence (DNA): TGTGCCAGCAGTTCCTCCGGACTAGCGGCAAACACCGGGGAGCTGTTTTTT. This gives the protein CASSSSGLAANTGELFF.

Only a few counts were recorded for this clonotype. V gene TRBV19 combines with J gene TRBJ1-5; D gene ambiguous. Germline CDR1 reads LNHDA; CDR2 reads SQIVND (reference sequence). This CDR3 has 13 amino acids. V gave up 3 bases and J gave up 4 bases, with 7 bases separating them. The CDR3: CASSMGGNQPQHF. In nucleotides, the CDR3 is TGTGCCAGTAGTATGGGCGGGAATCAGCCCCAGCATTTT.

The V gene is TRBV7-9, the J gene TRBJ2-2; 10 bases agree with TRBD2. CDR3 length: 15 amino acids. The germline V gene has CDR1 SEHNR and CDR2 FQNEAQ (reference sequence). V was clipped by 9 bases and J by 6 bases; unmatched bases: 10. CDR3 residues: CASTPGLASSGELFF. The DNA for the CDR3 is TGTGCCAGTACTCCGGGACTAGCGTCATCCGGGGAGCTGTTTTTT.

CDR3 bases: TGCAGCGTTTCGATGGGGACAGAGAATGGCTACACCTTC. Translating it yields CSVSMGTENGYTF. This rearrangement joins TRBV29-1 to TRBJ1-2; 7 positions match TRBD1. This CDR3 is 13 amino acids long. J lost 6 bases, V lost 5 bases, and 9 bases had no gene match. The germline V gene has CDR1 SQVTM and CDR2 ANQGSEA.

In this sample, this clonotype turned up a few times. The chain recombines TRBV5-1 with TRBJ2-3; 7 bases agree with TRBD2. The CDR3 sequence is 16 residues long. V was pared by 5 bases and J by 0 bases, with 9 bases of the junction left unmatched. Germline V gives CDR1 SGHRS, CDR2 YFSETQ. In DNA form, the CDR3 reads TGCGCCAGCAGTTGGGTACTAGCGTCTAGCACAGATACGCAGTATTTT. Encoded protein: CASSWVLASSTDTQYF.

This clonotype showed up just a few times. The rearrangement links TRBV20-1 to TRBJ1-3; 8 bases map to TRBD1. CDR3 size: 16 residues. CDR1 DFQATT and CDR2 SNEGSKA come from the germline V gene (reference sequence). After removal of 6 bases from V and 0 bases from J, the junction contained 10 bases not matched to a gene. The CDR3 region has the DNA TGCAGTGCGCTACCTGGACAGGGCACCTCTGGAAACACCATATATTTT. Translation: CSALPGQGTSGNTIYF.

In regard to this clonotype: Just one base apart from a much larger clone, this may be a read error. The gene calls are TRBV12-3 or TRBV12-4 and TRBJ2-7; unclear D gene. The CDR3 length is 14 residues. V was pared by 3 bases and J by 5 bases, with 14 bases between. The CDR3 is CASSFIFRRDEQYF. CDR3 DNA: TGTGCCAGCAGTTTTATTTTTAGAAGGGACGAGCAGTACTTC.

This clonotype turned up a few times. V usage is TRBV29-1 and J usage is TRBJ2-7, with 9 bases that match TRBD1. Germline trimming cut 6 bases from V and 3 bases from J; bases unmatched to any gene: 6. CDR3 length: 13 residues. The germline gives CDR1 SQVTM, CDR2 ANQGSEA. CDR3 region: CSVAPTGGYEQYF. In DNA form, the CDR3 reads TGCAGCGTCGCCCCGACAGGGGGCTACGAGCAGTACTTC.

The sample holds a few counts of this clonotype. V usage is TRBV4-2 and J usage is TRBJ2-1; TRBD2 matches at 12 bases. The CDR3 runs 16 residues. Trimming at V came to 2 bases and at J to 3 bases, leaving 2 bases not matched to a gene. CDR1 LGHNA and CDR2 YNFKEQ come from the germline V gene. CDR3 bases: TGTGCCAGCAGCCAACCGACTAGCGGGAGCTACAATGAGCAGTTCTTC. Its protein product is CASSQPTSGSYNEQFF.

This clonotype was seen only a few times. This chain connects TRBV20-1 to TRBJ2-3, with TRBD2 as a possible D gene (6 bases). The ends were cut back, 0 bases at V and 0 bases at J, with 13 bases in the middle. This CDR3 comprises 16 residues. Germline V lookup: CDR1 DFQATT, CDR2 SNEGSKA (reference sequence). The CDR3, as DNA: TGCAGTGCTAGAGATCGGCGGGATCGGAGCACAGATACGCAGTATTTT. Residues: CSARDRRDRSTDTQYF.

A few counts support this clonotype. The chain couples TRBV12-3 or TRBV12-4 to TRBJ1-5; TRBD1 is a possible D gene (5 bases). The V end lost 2 bases, the J end lost 2 bases, and 10 bases lay between the germline ends. The CDR3 sequence is 15 residues long. CDR3 sequence: CASSLSGTGNQPQHF. CDR3 in DNA: TGTGCCAGCAGTTTATCCGGGACGGGCAATCAGCCCCAGCATTTT.

CDR3 nucleotide sequence: TGCGCCAGCAGCTTGTTTTCAGGGGGTAGCACAGATACGCAGTATTTT. This encodes CASSLFSGGSTDTQYF. The rearrangement joins TRBV5-1 to TRBJ2-3; 7 bases match TRBD1. V lost 1 base, J lost 0 bases, and 5 bases stayed unmatched. Germline V lookup: CDR1 SGHRS, CDR2 YFSETQ. This CDR3 is 16 amino acids long.

The chain links TRBV24-1 to TRBJ2-5; D is unclear. The V end was cut by 3 bases, the J end by 4 bases, with 14 bases between. CDR3 length: 15 residues. Germline V gene sequence: CDR1 KGHDR, CDR2 SFDVKD. CDR3 region: CATSDPGLRRETQYF. The CDR3 region has the DNA TGTGCCACCAGTGATCCCGGGCTCAGAAGAGAGACCCAGTACTTC.

The V and J genes are TRBV14 and TRBJ2-1, with 10 bases fitting TRBD2. The CDR3 covers 17 residues. J gave up 6 bases and V 3 bases, and 11 bases lay outside the gene matches. From germline, CDR1 is SGHDN and CDR2 FVKESK. CDR3 nucleotide sequence: TGTGCCAGCAGCCACCCGGGACTAGCGAAAAGTAGCAATGAGCAGTTCTTC. It specifies CASSHPGLAKSSNEQFF.

This clonotype was detected many times. This chain links TRBV28 with TRBJ2-5; 8 positions match TRBD1. J gave up 5 bases and V 6 bases, and 2 bases lay outside the gene matches. The CDR3 has 12 amino acids. Germline loops: CDR1 MDHEN, CDR2 SYDVKM. CDR3 residues: CASRTGGETQYF. The DNA of the CDR3 is TGTGCCAGCAGAACAGGGGGTGAGACCCAGTACTTC.

In nucleotides, the CDR3 is TGTGCCAGCGAAGGACTAGACCAAGAGACCCAGTACTTC. Translated, it gives CASEGLDQETQYF. This chain joins TRBV5-6 and TRBJ2-5, with TRBD2 matching 7 bases. This CDR3 contains 13 residues. In germline, CDR1 is SGHDT, CDR2 YYEEEE. Trimming removed 7 bases from V and 0 bases from J; junction bases left unmatched: 3.

A few counts support this clonotype. The chain couples TRBV12-3 or TRBV12-4 to TRBJ2-1; 11 bases fit TRBD2. V shed 6 bases and J 7 bases; nucleotides not matched to a gene: 11. This CDR3 contains 16 residues. The CDR3 sequence is CASRPLAGGPKNEQFF. CDR3 coding DNA: TGTGCCAGCAGACCGCTAGCGGGAGGACCAAAAAATGAGCAGTTCTTC.

J is TRBJ2-1 and V is TRBV28; 8 bases line up with TRBD2. This CDR3 has 17 residues. CDR1 and CDR2 from the germline V gene are MDHEN and SYDVKM. J gave up 7 bases and V 3 bases, and 14 bases lay outside the gene matches. For the CDR3, the DNA is TGTGCCAGCAGTTTCGTGTCGGGAGGGTTGGTAAGGAATGAGCAGTTCTTC. Translated: CASSFVSGGLVRNEQFF.

The J gene is TRBJ1-6, the V gene TRBV20-1; unclear D gene. The V gene's germline CDR1 is DFQATT and CDR2 SNEGSKA (reference sequence). CDR3 length: 12 residues. V was cut by 0 bases and J by 8 bases, with 5 bases left in between. The CDR3 loop is CSARDIDSPLHF. The CDR3 DNA reads as TGCAGTGCTAGAGATATAGATTCACCCCTCCACTTT.

The chain uses TRBV29-1 and TRBJ2-1; D gene uncertain. The length of the CDR3 is 16 residues. The germline CDR1 and CDR2 sequences are SQVTM and ANQGSEA. V shed 6 bases and J shed 0 bases, with 18 bases lying between them. The CDR3 spells CSVAHTGPISYNEQFF. The CDR3 DNA reads TGCAGCGTAGCTCATACCGGGCCTATCTCCTACAATGAGCAGTTCTTC.